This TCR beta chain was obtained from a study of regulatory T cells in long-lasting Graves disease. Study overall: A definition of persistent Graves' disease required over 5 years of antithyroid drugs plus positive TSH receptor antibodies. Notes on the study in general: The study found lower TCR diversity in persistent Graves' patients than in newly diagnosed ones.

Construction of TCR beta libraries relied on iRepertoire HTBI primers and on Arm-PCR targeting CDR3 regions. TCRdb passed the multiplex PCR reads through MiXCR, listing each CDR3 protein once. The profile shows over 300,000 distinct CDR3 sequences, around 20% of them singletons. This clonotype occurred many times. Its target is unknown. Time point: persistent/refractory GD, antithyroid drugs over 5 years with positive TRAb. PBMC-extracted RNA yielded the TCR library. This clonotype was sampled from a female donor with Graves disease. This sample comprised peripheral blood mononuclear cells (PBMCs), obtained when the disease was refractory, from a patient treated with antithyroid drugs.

The CDR3 DNA sequence: TGTGCCAGCAGCCATGACAGGACATATGGCTACACCTTC. It specifies CASSHDRTYGYTF. The chain is built from TRBV11-2 and TRBJ1-2, with D tentatively TRBD1 (6 bases). Trimming left V 5 bases short and J 5 bases short, with 12 bases between. CDR1 is SGHAT, CDR2 FQNNGV, per germline. The CDR3 covers 13 residues. Combining the CDR3 with reference TRBV11-2 and TRBJ1-2 gives the whole variable domain EAGVAQSPRYKIIEKRQSVAFWCNPISGHATLYWYQQILGQGPKLLIQFQNNGVVDDSQLPKDRFSAERLKGVDSTLKIQPAKLEDSAVYLCASSHDRTYGYTFGSGTRLTVV.